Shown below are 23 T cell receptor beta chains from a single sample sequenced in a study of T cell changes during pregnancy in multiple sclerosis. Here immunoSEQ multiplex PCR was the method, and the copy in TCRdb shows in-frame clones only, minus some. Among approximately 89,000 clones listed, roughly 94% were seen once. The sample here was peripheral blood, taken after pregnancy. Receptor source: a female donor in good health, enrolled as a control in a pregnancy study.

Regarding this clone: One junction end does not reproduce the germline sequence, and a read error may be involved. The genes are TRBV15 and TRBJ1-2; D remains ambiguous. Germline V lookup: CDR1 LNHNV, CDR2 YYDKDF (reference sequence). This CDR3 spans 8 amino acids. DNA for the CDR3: TGTGCCACCAGCTCACTCCCCTTC. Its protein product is CATSSLPF.

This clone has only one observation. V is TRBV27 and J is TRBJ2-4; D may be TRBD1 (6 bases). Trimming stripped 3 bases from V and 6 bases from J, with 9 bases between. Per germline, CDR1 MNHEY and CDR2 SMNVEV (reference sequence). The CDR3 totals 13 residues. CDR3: CASSLSQGNIQYF. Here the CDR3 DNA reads TGTGCCAGCAGTTTGTCACAGGGAAACATTCAGTACTTC.

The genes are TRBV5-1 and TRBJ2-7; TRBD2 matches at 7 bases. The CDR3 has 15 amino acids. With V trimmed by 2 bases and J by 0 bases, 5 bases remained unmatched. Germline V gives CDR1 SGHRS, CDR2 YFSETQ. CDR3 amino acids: CASSFTGGLSYEQYF. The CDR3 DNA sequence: TGCGCCAGCAGCTTCACGGGAGGACTCTCCTACGAGCAGTACTTC.

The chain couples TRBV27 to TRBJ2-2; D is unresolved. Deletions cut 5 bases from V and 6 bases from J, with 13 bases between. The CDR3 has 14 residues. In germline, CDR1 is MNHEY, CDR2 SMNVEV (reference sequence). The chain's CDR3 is CASSPRLSPGELFF. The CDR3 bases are TGTGCCAGCAGTCCCCGACTCAGCCCCGGGGAGCTGTTTTTT.

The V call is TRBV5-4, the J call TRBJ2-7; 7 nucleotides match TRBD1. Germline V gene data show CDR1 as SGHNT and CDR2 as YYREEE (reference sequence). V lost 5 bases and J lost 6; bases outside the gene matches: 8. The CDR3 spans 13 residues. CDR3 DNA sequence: TGTGCCAGCAGTCCGACAGGGCTTGGCGAGCAGTACTTC. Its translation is CASSPTGLGEQYF.

The CDR3: CASSPQGGRSVVDTQYF. The CDR3 DNA is TGTGCCAGCTCACCACAGGGCGGGAGATCGGTGGTAGATACGCAGTATTTT. The rearrangement uses TRBV18 and TRBJ2-3, with TRBD2 matching 7 bases. V shed 1 base and J 5 bases; nucleotides not matched to a gene: 12. The CDR3 totals 17 residues. CDR1 and CDR2 (germline): KGHSH, LQKENI.

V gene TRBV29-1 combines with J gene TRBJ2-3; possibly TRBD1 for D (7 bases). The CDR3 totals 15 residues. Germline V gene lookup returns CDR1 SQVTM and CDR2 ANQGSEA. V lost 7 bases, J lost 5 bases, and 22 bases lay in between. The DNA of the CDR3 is TGCAGCGCTGATGAAGGGGGCTTGGGGGGAGATACGCAGTATTTT. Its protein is CSADEGGLGGDTQYF.

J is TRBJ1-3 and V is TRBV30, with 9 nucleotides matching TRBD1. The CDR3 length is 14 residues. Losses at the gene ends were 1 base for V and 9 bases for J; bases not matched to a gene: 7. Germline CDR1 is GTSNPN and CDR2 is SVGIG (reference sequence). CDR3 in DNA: TGTGCCTGGAGTGCCGCGGACAGGGGACCCACCATATATTTT. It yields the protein CAWSAADRGPTIYF.

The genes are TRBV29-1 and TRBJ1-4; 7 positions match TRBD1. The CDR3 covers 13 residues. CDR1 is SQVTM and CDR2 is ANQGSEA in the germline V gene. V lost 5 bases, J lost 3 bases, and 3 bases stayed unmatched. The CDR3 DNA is TGCAGCGTTTCCGACAGGGCTAATGAAAAACTGTTTTTT. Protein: CSVSDRANEKLFF. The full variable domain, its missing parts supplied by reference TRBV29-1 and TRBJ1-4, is SAVISQKPSRDICQRGTSLTIQCQVDSQVTMMFWYRQQPGQSLTLIATANQGSEATYESGFVIDKFPISRPNLTFSTLTVSNMSPEDSSIYLCSVSDRANEKLFFGSGTQLSVL.

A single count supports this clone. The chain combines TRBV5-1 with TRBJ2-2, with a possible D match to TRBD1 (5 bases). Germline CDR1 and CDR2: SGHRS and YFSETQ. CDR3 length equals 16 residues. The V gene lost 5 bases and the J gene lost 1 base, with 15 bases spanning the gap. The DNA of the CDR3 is TGCGCCAGCAGTTCGGTCTCAGGGTTGAACACCGGGGAGCTGTTTTTT. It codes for CASSSVSGLNTGELFF.

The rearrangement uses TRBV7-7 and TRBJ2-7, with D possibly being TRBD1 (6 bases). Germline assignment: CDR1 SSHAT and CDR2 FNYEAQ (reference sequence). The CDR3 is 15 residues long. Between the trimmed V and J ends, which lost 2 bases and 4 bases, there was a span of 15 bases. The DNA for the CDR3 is TGTGCCAGCAGCTTAAGGGCAGGGGAAACGTACGAGCAGTACTTC. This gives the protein CASSLRAGETYEQYF.

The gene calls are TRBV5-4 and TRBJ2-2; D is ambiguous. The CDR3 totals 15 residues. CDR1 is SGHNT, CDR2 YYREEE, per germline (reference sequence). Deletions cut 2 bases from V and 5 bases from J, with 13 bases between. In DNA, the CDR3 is TGTGCCAGCAGCTTTGGCGGAGTCAGAACCGGGGAGCTGTTTTTT. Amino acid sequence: CASSFGGVRTGELFF.

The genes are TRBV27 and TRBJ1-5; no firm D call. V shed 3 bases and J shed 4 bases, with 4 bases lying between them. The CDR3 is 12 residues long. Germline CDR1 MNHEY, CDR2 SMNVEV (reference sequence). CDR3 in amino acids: CASSFRNQPQHF. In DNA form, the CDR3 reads TGTGCCAGCAGTTTTCGTAATCAGCCCCAGCATTTT.

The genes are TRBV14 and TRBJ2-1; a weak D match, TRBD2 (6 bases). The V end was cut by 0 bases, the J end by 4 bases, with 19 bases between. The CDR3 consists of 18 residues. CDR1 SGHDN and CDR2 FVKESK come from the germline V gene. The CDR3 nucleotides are TGTGCCAGCAGCCAAGAGAGGTTCTTTAGCGGACCGTACAATGAGCAGTTCTTC. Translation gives CASSQERFFSGPYNEQFF.

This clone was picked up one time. CDR3 in DNA: TGTGCCAGCAGTTACCAGCGGGAGTTCCCCTACGAGCAGTACTTC. Translating gives CASSYQREFPYEQYF. The chain employs TRBV6-5 and TRBJ2-7, with TRBD2 matching 8 bases. V lost 2 bases and J lost 2; bases outside the gene matches: 5. The CDR3 loop spans 15 amino acids. The germline V gene encodes CDR1 MNHEY and CDR2 SVGAGI.

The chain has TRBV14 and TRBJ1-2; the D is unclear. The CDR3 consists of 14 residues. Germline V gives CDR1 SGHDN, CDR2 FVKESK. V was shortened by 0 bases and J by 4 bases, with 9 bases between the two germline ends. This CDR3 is CASSQEAPSYGYTF. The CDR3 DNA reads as TGTGCCAGCAGCCAAGAGGCCCCCAGCTATGGCTACACCTTC.

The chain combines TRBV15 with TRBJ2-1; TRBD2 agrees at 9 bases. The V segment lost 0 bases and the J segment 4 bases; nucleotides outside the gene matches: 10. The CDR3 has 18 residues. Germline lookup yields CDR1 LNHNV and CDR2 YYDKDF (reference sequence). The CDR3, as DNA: TGTGCCACCAGCAGAGAAAAGTGGCGGGAGGGGGGATACAATGAGCAGTTCTTC. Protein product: CATSREKWREGGYNEQFF.

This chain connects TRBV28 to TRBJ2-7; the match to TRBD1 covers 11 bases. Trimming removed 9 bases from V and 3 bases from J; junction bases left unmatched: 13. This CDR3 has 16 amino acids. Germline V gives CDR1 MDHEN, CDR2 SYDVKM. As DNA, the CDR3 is TGTGCCAGTATCTTGGGGGGGACAGGGGGATACTACGAGCAGTACTTC. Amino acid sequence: CASILGGTGGYYEQYF.

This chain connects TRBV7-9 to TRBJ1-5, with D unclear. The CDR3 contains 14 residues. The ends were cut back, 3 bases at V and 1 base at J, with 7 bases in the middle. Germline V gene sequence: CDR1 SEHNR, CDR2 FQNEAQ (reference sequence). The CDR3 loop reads CASSFQASNQPQHF. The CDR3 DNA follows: TGTGCCAGCAGCTTTCAGGCCAGCAATCAGCCCCAGCATTTT.

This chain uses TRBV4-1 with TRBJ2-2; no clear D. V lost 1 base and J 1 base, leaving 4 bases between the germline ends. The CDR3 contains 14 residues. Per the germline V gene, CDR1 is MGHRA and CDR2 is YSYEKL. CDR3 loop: CASSQGENTGELFF. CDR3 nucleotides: TGCGCCAGCAGCCAAGGAGAGAACACCGGGGAGCTGTTTTTT.

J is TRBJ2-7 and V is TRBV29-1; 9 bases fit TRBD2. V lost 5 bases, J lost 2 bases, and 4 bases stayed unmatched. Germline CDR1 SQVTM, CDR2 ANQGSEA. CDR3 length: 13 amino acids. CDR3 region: CSVLAGTPYEQYF. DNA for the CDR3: TGCAGCGTTCTAGCGGGAACGCCCTACGAGCAGTACTTC.

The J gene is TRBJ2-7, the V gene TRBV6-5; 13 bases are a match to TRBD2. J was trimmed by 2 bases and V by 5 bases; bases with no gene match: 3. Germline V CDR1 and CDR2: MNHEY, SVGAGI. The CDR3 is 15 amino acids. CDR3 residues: CASSRTSGSTYEQYF. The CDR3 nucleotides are TGTGCCAGCAGTCGGACTAGCGGGAGTACCTACGAGCAGTACTTC.

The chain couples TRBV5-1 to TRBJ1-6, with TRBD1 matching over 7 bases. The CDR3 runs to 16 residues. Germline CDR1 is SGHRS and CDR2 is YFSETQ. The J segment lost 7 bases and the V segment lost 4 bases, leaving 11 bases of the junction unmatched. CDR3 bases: TGCGCCAGCAGCGCGGGACAGCCTTCCCCAAATTCACCCCTCCACTTT. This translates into CASSAGQPSPNSPLHF.